This paragraph reports one T cell receptor (beta chain). It lacks a known antigen. No base-level quality is on record; no much larger clone is a single base apart. Another Seattle source contributed samples from volunteer blood donors who had recovered from COVID-19. Each collaborating institution followed its own protocols to collect whole blood in K2EDTA tubes. Collaborator samples were shipped for TCRbeta analysis as frozen whole blood, isolated PBMCs, or DNA extracted from either sample type. The sample originates from a study of blood T cell repertoires in COVID-19 (dated by TCRdb to 2018 to 2020). In terms of the full investigation: Collaborator samples came from the United States, Italy and Spain and covered acute and convalescent phases of COVID-19. The material from the prospective study consisted of cDNA or gDNA derived from T cells, B-cell-depleted T cells, or PBMCs. The dataset comprised deeply sampled blood TCRbeta repertoires from subjects exposed to, actively infected with, or recovered from COVID-19. The repertoires were released in a freely available public database meant as a resource for research on the immune response to SARS-CoV-2. Samples were obtained from the ongoing ImmuneRACE study (first 160 participants) and from roughly 1,300 subjects provided by 6 global collaborators. Nearly every sample came with metadata listing a de-identified subject ID, COVID-19 status, age in years and sex. Where available, HLA class I and class II types were taken from metadata supplied by the sample provider and were not determined by assay-based typing. Study-wide conclusions, independent of this receptor: The quantity of clinical and demographic metadata differed by source and by participant and was supplied without curation.

TCRbeta CDR3 regions were amplified from genomic DNA by means of the immunoSEQ Assay, a bias-controlled multiplex PCR. In the paper's pipeline: Nucleated cell counts per sample were estimated from amplification of reference gene primers within the assay. To quantify the absolute abundance of each unique TCRbeta CDR3 rearrangement, sequence reads were collapsed and filtered. For each sample, productive Simpson clonality was calculated as the square root of Simpson's diversity index across productive rearrangements. What TCRdb holds here is the immuneACCESS table cut down to in-frame rearrangements. Part of the clones is not present; checked against another copy, under half of the missing clones reflect an unresolved V gene, and the others are unexplained. The V and J calls and clone size come from that table; D and trimming were worked out from the DNA. The sample table contains about 260,000 clones; only one count was recorded for more than 75% of them. About 10% of the sample rests with the top ten.

There are 16 amino acids in the CDR3, from cysteine to phenylalanine inclusive. CDR3 DNA only is kept here, 48 bases in frame from base 1. CDR1 SGHVS and CDR2 FNYEAQ were looked up in the germline V gene. Trimming costs V 5 bases and J 1 base, and their ends lie 16 bases apart. The V gene is TRBV7-6 and the J gene is TRBJ2-3; there is no confident call for the D gene. This receptor was obtained from a man aged 35-49 years who had recovered from COVID-19. The specimen sequenced was peripheral blood. The CDR3 reads as follows: CASSLKAAARTDTQYF. The DNA is as follows: TGTGCCAGCAGCCTCAAGGCGGCAGCCCGCACAGATACGCAGTATTTT.